Listed here are 3 T cell receptor beta chains from one sample, sequenced in a study of T cell responses to AZD1222 COVID-19 vaccine. TCRdb's table, derived via immunoSEQ multiplex PCR, lists solely in-frame clones and lacks some. The sample yields some 81,000 clones, about 82% seen once. The input for sequencing was peripheral blood, taken 28 days after the second AZD1222 dose. The receptors here all came from an adult who received the AZD1222 COVID-19 vaccine.

This chain links TRBV25-1 with TRBJ1-5; tentatively, D is TRBD1 (6 bases). CDR3 length equals 15 residues. Looked up from germline, CDR1 is MGHDK and CDR2 is SYGVNS. V lost 0 bases and J 6 bases, leaving 12 bases between the germline ends. The CDR3: CASSEYGQGTQPQHF. DNA for the CDR3: TGTGCCAGCAGTGAATACGGCCAGGGGACTCAGCCCCAGCATTTT.

This chain links TRBV5-1 with TRBJ2-7; 9 positions match TRBD1. J gave up 2 bases and V 0 bases, and 6 bases lay outside the gene matches. The CDR3 totals 16 residues. The germline V gene has CDR1 SGHRS and CDR2 YFSETQ. The DNA for the CDR3 is TGCGCCAGCAGCTTGGGTATCGACAGGGGGGCCTACGAGCAGTACTTC. It encodes CASSLGIDRGAYEQYF.

This clone came up a few times. The chain employs TRBV7-2 and TRBJ1-5; the match to TRBD1 covers 9 bases. Germline CDR1 reads SGHTA; CDR2 reads FQGNSA. CDR3 length: 18 residues. The V gene end was trimmed by 5 bases and the J gene end by 2 bases; junction bases not matched to a gene: 13. CDR3 amino acids: CASSPFGTGKGGNQPQHF. The CDR3, as DNA: TGTGCCAGCAGCCCTTTTGGGACAGGGAAAGGGGGCAATCAGCCCCAGCATTTT.